One and the same sample provided the 25 T cell receptor beta chains below, sequenced in a study of graft-versus-host responses after intestinal transplantation. Clones were read by immunoSEQ multiplex PCR, and TCRdb kept only the in-frame ones, dropping some. Of 14,000 or so clones in the sample, 33% were seen once. The sample in question was alloreactive CD4+ T cells from a mixed lymphocyte reaction culture, obtained before intestinal transplant. The subset: CFSE-low proliferating T cells sorted from roughly 6-day pre-transplant mixed lymphocyte reaction (GvH or HvG direction). Receptor source: a human patient who received an intestinal transplant.

This clone appeared a single time. The genes are TRBV27 and TRBJ1-2; a weak D match, TRBD1 (6 bases). Trimming removed 5 bases at V and 5 bases at J, with 15 bases between. The CDR3 has 14 residues. The germline V gene encodes CDR1 MNHEY and CDR2 SMNVEV (reference sequence). As DNA, the CDR3 is TGTGCCAGCAGTAACCAGGGGCGCGGGTATGGCTACACCTTC. Its translation: CASSNQGRGYGYTF.

The chain links TRBV16 to TRBJ2-4; D is unclear. CDR3 length: 14 residues. Germline assignment: CDR1 KGHSY and CDR2 FQNENV. Trimming shortened V by 0 bases and J by 5 bases, and 8 bases separated the two germline ends. CDR3 nucleotides: TGTGCCAGCAGCCAATCAGGTTACCAAAACATTCAGTACTTC. Translation: CASSQSGYQNIQYF.

This clone was detected only a few times. The V and J genes are TRBV18 and TRBJ1-1, with D tentatively TRBD1 (6 bases). CDR3 size: 15 residues. The V end was cut by 2 bases, the J end by 1 base, with 11 bases between. Germline CDR1 is KGHSH and CDR2 is LQKENI. The CDR3 sequence: CASSPNKGENTEAFF. The CDR3 DNA follows: TGTGCCAGCTCACCAAACAAGGGGGAGAACACTGAAGCTTTCTTT.

The table lists this clone with a few counts. The chain joins TRBV7-3 to TRBJ1-6; D may be TRBD1 (5 bases). The CDR3 runs 14 residues. CDR1 SGHTA and CDR2 FQGTGA come from the germline V gene. Deletions cut 4 bases from V and 5 bases from J, with 9 bases between. CDR3 loop: CASSSGTDNSPLHF. For the CDR3, the DNA is TGTGCCAGCAGCTCCGGGACCGATAATTCACCCCTCCACTTT.

This clone appeared a few times. This sequence joins TRBV7-9 and TRBJ2-7; no firm D call. There are 13 residues in the CDR3. Looked up from germline, CDR1 is SEHNR and CDR2 is FQNEAQ (reference sequence). Trimming took 4 bases from V and 2 from J, leaving 9 bases between them. The CDR3 sequence: CASSSDTTYEQYF. The CDR3 DNA sequence: TGTGCCAGCAGCTCTGACACTACCTACGAGCAGTACTTC.

The J gene is TRBJ1-2, the V gene TRBV2, with 11 bases identical to TRBD1. With V trimmed by 4 bases and J by 7 bases, 17 bases remained unmatched. The CDR3 runs 18 residues. Germline values: CDR1 SNHLY, CDR2 FYNNEI. DNA of the CDR3: TGTGCCAGCAGTGGCCCGGACAGGGGGCGGGTCAGTCATGGTGGCTACACCTTC. Translating it yields CASSGPDRGRVSHGGYTF.

This clone was seen a few times. This sequence joins TRBV2 and TRBJ1-1; possible D gene TRBD1, 5 bases. Germline V CDR1 and CDR2: SNHLY, FYNNEI. V lost 6 bases, J lost 10 bases, and 12 bases lay in between. This CDR3 contains 11 residues. The CDR3 coding sequence is TGTGCCAGCAGGCGCCAGGGTCTAGCTTTCTTT. Its protein is CASRRQGLAFF.

The CDR3 region has the DNA TGTGCCAGCTCACCACCTTCGGGACACCCTTCTGAAGCTTTCTTT. This gives the protein CASSPPSGHPSEAFF. The genes are TRBV18 and TRBJ1-1, with D possibly matching TRBD1 (6 bases). In germline, CDR1 is KGHSH, CDR2 LQKENI. The CDR3 totals 15 residues. Trimming pared 0 bases from V and 6 bases from J, leaving 14 bases between. Combining the CDR3 with reference TRBV18 and TRBJ1-1 gives the whole variable domain NAGVMQNPRHLVRRRGQEARLRCSPMKGHSHVYWYRQLPEEGLKFMVYLQKENIIDESGMPKERFSAEFPKEGPSILRIQQVVRGDSAAYFCASSPPSGHPSEAFFGQGTRLTVV.

V usage is TRBV7-2 and J usage is TRBJ2-2; D gene uncertain. The CDR3 loop spans 14 amino acids. The V end was cut by 3 bases, the J end by 4 bases, with 9 bases between. Per germline, CDR1 SGHTA and CDR2 FQGNSA. This CDR3 reads CASSFGYLTGELFF. For the CDR3, the DNA is TGTGCCAGCAGCTTCGGCTACCTCACCGGGGAGCTGTTTTTT.

CDR3 DNA sequence: TGTGCCAGCAGCTCACCGGGACGGATTCTCTCTGGGGCCAACGTCCTGACTTTC. As protein: CASSSPGRILSGANVLTF. The chain recombines TRBV11-1 with TRBJ2-6, with D perhaps given as TRBD1 or TRBD2 (5 bases each). There are 18 residues in the CDR3. Deletions cut 4 bases from V and 0 bases from J, with 16 bases between. The V gene's germline CDR1 is SGHAT and CDR2 FQDESV (reference sequence).

The chain recombines TRBV2 with TRBJ1-3, with unresolved D. CDR3 length: 12 residues. V was clipped by 4 bases and J by 8 bases, with 9 bases between them. Germline V gene data show CDR1 as SNHLY and CDR2 as FYNNEI. CDR3 loop: CASSGPGDTIYF. Written as DNA, the CDR3 is TGTGCCAGCAGTGGGCCGGGAGACACCATATATTTT.

This chain joins TRBV6-9 and TRBJ2-3; D gene ambiguous. CDR1 is MNHGY, CDR2 SVAAGI, per germline. The ends were cut back, 6 bases at V and 8 bases at J, with 9 bases in the middle. The CDR3 spans 11 residues. The CDR3 is CASRTSSTQYF. CDR3 coding DNA: TGTGCCAGCAGGACCTCATCTACGCAGTATTTT.

The rearrangement uses TRBV6-5 and TRBJ1-5; a possible D gene is TRBD1 (5 bases). V was cut by 8 bases and J by 6 bases, with 14 bases left in between. The CDR3 runs to 13 residues. In germline, CDR1 is MNHEY, CDR2 SVGAGI. This CDR3 reads CASDHGGGQPQHF. The CDR3 DNA reads as TGTGCCAGCGACCACGGCGGGGGTCAGCCCCAGCATTTT.

The V gene is TRBV19, the J gene TRBJ1-1, with 8 bases identical to TRBD1. Germline lookup yields CDR1 LNHDA and CDR2 SQIVND (reference sequence). The CDR3 extends over 13 amino acids. The junction had 6 bases not matched to a gene; V was cut back by 7 bases and J by 5 bases. CDR3 protein: CASIGQGRTEAFF. The DNA of the CDR3 is TGTGCCAGTATCGGACAGGGAAGAACTGAAGCTTTCTTT.

V is TRBV5-1 and J is TRBJ2-7; the D is unclear. Germline-derived CDR1 and CDR2 are SGHRS and YFSETQ. The CDR3 sequence is 12 residues long. V was clipped by 4 bases and J by 4 bases, with 9 bases between them. CDR3 nucleotides: TGCGCCAGCAGCGGCTCCCCGTACGAGCAGTACTTC. The encoded protein is CASSGSPYEQYF.

The chain combines TRBV4-1 with TRBJ1-2, with D perhaps matching TRBD1 (5 bases). Looked up from germline, CDR1 is MGHRA and CDR2 is YSYEKL. This CDR3 spans 19 amino acids. The ends were cut back, 4 bases at V and 4 bases at J, with 28 bases in the middle. This CDR3 is CASSLSSSTVFVFIYGYTF. The CDR3, as DNA: TGCGCCAGCAGCCTCTCGAGCTCGACAGTGTTTGTTTTTATCTATGGCTACACCTTC.

The chain recombines TRBV2 with TRBJ1-1, with 7 nucleotides matching TRBD1. This CDR3 is 13 amino acids long. CDR1 is SNHLY and CDR2 is FYNNEI in the germline V gene. V gave up 7 bases and J gave up 8 bases; unmatched junction bases: 10. The CDR3 spells CASILDRASEAFF. As DNA, the CDR3 is TGTGCCAGCATCCTAGACAGGGCTTCAGAAGCTTTCTTT.

The genes are TRBV4-2 and TRBJ1-4; no firm D call. V was trimmed by 5 bases and J by 8 bases, leaving 15 bases between them. Looked up from germline, CDR1 is LGHNA and CDR2 is YNFKEQ. The CDR3 is made up of 14 amino acids. DNA for the CDR3: TGTGCCAGCAGCTTCGGCAGGACCAACGAAAAACTGTTTTTT. Translating it yields CASSFGRTNEKLFF.

This clone was seen only a few times. This chain connects TRBV10-3 to TRBJ2-1; 16 bases agree with TRBD2. J lost 10 bases, V lost 10 bases, and 7 bases had no gene match. Germline V gene data show CDR1 as ENHRY and CDR2 as SYGVKD. The CDR3 is 14 amino acids. This CDR3 reads CATNPGLAGGEQFF. In nucleotides, the CDR3 is TGTGCCACCAATCCGGGACTAGCGGGAGGGGAGCAGTTCTTC.

This sequence joins TRBV6-1 and TRBJ2-7; 10 bases match TRBD2. The DNA matches TRBJ2-1 better at its end, which makes the J call doubtful. Germline values: CDR1 MNHNS, CDR2 SASEGT. This CDR3 comprises 15 residues. CDR3 sequence (DNA): TGTGCCAGCAGTGAGGTTAGCGGGAGGAGGAATGAGCAGTTCTTC. It specifies CASSEVSGRRNEQFF.

In its sample, this clone was seen once. This chain uses TRBV28 with TRBJ2-4; 7 bases map to TRBD1. Losses at the gene ends were 4 bases for V and 0 bases for J; bases not matched to a gene: 9. CDR3 length: 17 amino acids. Germline CDR1 MDHEN, CDR2 SYDVKM. CDR3 protein: CASSSRQGDLAKNIQYF. In DNA form, the CDR3 reads TGTGCCAGCAGTTCCCGTCAGGGGGACCTAGCCAAAAACATTCAGTACTTC.

This clone showed up just a few times. The rearrangement links TRBV7-9 to TRBJ1-5; D is perhaps TRBD1 (6 bases). The CDR3 covers 17 residues. The germline CDR1 and CDR2 sequences are SEHNR and FQNEAQ (reference sequence). The V end was cut by 3 bases, the J end by 4 bases, with 19 bases between. The DNA of the CDR3 is TGTGCCAGCAGCTTTGGGGCCCTACAGGGACAAAATCAGCCCCAGCATTTT. It is translated as CASSFGALQGQNQPQHF.

This clone rates as medium-sized (0.01 to 0.1%). J is TRBJ2-7 and V is TRBV7-6; D remains ambiguous. CDR1 and CDR2 (germline): SGHVS, FNYEAQ. There are 14 residues in the CDR3. Trimming took off 2 bases at V and 3 bases at J, with 11 bases between the two ends. The CDR3 region is CASSLHDGDYEQYF. The CDR3 DNA reads as TGTGCCAGCAGCTTACACGACGGAGACTACGAGCAGTACTTC.

This clone was seen more than once but under ten times. CDR3 sequence: CSVDTTGANYGYTF. CDR3 bases: TGCAGCGTTGATACTACCGGGGCTAACTATGGCTACACCTTC. This chain links TRBV29-1 with TRBJ1-2; no clear D gene. Germline CDR1 and CDR2: SQVTM and ANQGSEA. Between the trimmed V and J ends, which lost 3 bases and 0 bases, there was a span of 11 bases. This CDR3 is 14 amino acids long.

The gene calls are TRBV5-1 and TRBJ1-4, with TRBD1 identical over 7 bases. This CDR3 is 16 amino acids long. Trimming at V came to 3 bases and at J to 3 bases, leaving 8 bases not matched to a gene. Germline lookup yields CDR1 SGHRS and CDR2 YFSETQ. The chain's CDR3 is CASSSLPQGANEKLFF. Here the CDR3 DNA reads TGCGCCAGCAGCTCCTTGCCGCAGGGGGCTAATGAAAAACTGTTTTTT.